Below, 8 T cell receptor beta chains from the same sample are listed, as sequenced in a study of OX40 agonist ivuxolimab in advanced cancers. This table comes from immunoSEQ multiplex PCR, and its TCRdb copy is limited to in-frame clones, with some not included. The repertoire consists of more than 15,000 clones, with roughly 75% occurring once and the leading ten covering 25% to 30%. The source was CD4+ or CD8+ T cells sorted from blood, collected in a trial of the OX40 agonist ivuxolimab. These TCRs come from an adult with an advanced solid tumor such as melanoma, head and neck, liver or kidney cancer.

The chain couples TRBV7-9 to TRBJ2-1, with D perhaps TRBD2 (6 bases). Trimming left V 3 bases short and J 4 bases short, with 13 bases between. The CDR3 runs to 15 residues. Germline lookup yields CDR1 SEHNR and CDR2 FQNEAQ (reference sequence). CDR3 region: CASSLEIADYNEQFF. The CDR3 bases are TGTGCCAGCAGCTTGGAAATAGCGGATTACAATGAGCAGTTCTTC. Filled out from reference TRBV7-9 and TRBJ2-1, the complete variable domain reads DTGVSQNPRHKITKRGQNVTFRCDPISEHNRLYWYRQTLGQGPEFLTYFQNEAQLEKSRLLSDRFSAERPKGSFSTLEIQRTEQGDSAMYLCASSLEIADYNEQFFGPGTRLTVL.

This clone appeared a single time. In nucleotides, the CDR3 is TGTGCCAGCAGCTTAGGGCTCGGCTTGAACACTGAAGCTTTCTTT. Translating it yields CASSLGLGLNTEAFF. V gene TRBV11-2 combines with J gene TRBJ1-1; D gene ambiguous. Germline CDR1 reads SGHAT; CDR2 reads FQNNGV. Trimming pared 1 base from V and 0 bases from J, leaving 9 bases between. The CDR3 consists of 15 residues.

This chain uses TRBV5-5 with TRBJ2-1, with D possibly matching TRBD1 (6 bases). V gave up 2 bases and J gave up 2 bases, with 11 bases separating them. CDR3 length: 15 residues. The germline V gene encodes CDR1 SGHKS and CDR2 YYEKEE (reference sequence). The CDR3 region has the DNA TGTGCCAGCAGCTTAGACCGGGACACCTACAATGAGCAGTTCTTC. Translated: CASSLDRDTYNEQFF. Full variable domain (missing parts from reference TRBV5-5 and TRBJ2-1): DAGVTQSPTHLIKTRGQQVTLRCSPISGHKSVSWYQQVLGQGPQFIFQYYEKEERGRGNFPDRFSARQFPNYSSELNVNALLLGDSALYLCASSLDRDTYNEQFFGPGTRLTVL.

By frequency in the sample, this clone is medium-sized. The chain employs TRBV5-4 and TRBJ2-1, with a weak D call TRBD2 (5 bases). The CDR3 has 14 amino acids. Trimming left V 4 bases short and J 4 bases short, with 12 bases between. Germline lookup yields CDR1 SGHNT and CDR2 YYREEE (reference sequence). CDR3 sequence (DNA): TGTGCCAGCAGCGACCGAGGGATATACAATGAGCAGTTCTTC. This encodes CASSDRGIYNEQFF.

The chain couples TRBV18 to TRBJ1-5; 8 nucleotides align to TRBD1. The CDR3 consists of 14 residues. Germline V gives CDR1 KGHSH, CDR2 LQKENI. The V segment lost 3 bases and the J segment 2 bases; nucleotides outside the gene matches: 0. The CDR3 region is CASSPGQGNQPQHF. CDR3 nucleotides: TGTGCCAGCTCACCGGGACAGGGCAATCAGCCCCAGCATTTT.

This chain links TRBV19 with TRBJ1-1; 8 bases align to TRBD1. After removal of 6 bases from V and 8 bases from J, the junction contained 8 bases not matched to a gene. In germline, CDR1 is LNHDA, CDR2 SQIVND (reference sequence). The length of the CDR3 is 13 residues. CDR3 bases: TGTGCCAGTAGCCTAACTCGGACAGGGGAAGCTTTCTTT. Protein sequence: CASSLTRTGEAFF.

This chain joins TRBV29-1 and TRBJ2-2; 8 bases are shared with TRBD2. V gave up 0 bases and J gave up 4 bases; unmatched junction bases: 7. Germline loops: CDR1 SQVTM, CDR2 ANQGSEA. This CDR3 region has 16 residues. The CDR3 region has the DNA TGCAGCGTTGAAGATGCGGGGGGCGCGGGCACCGGGGAGCTGTTTTTT. It translates to CSVEDAGGAGTGELFF.

This clone turned up a few times. The chain uses TRBV27 and TRBJ2-5; D unclear. CDR3 length equals 14 residues. CDR1 MNHEY and CDR2 SMNVEV come from the germline V gene (reference sequence). Deletions cut 0 bases from V and 4 bases from J, with 9 bases between. The CDR3 region is CASSLSVQGETQYF. The CDR3 bases are TGTGCCAGCAGTTTATCGGTACAAGGAGAGACCCAGTACTTC.